These 9 T cell receptor beta chains originate from one sample sequenced in a study of T cell clonality in common variable immunodeficiency (dated by TCRdb to between 2015 and 2017). Library preparation used the immunoSEQ multiplex PCR assay. Here the immuneACCESS table is served through TCRdb, limited to in-frame sequences with V and J called. Missing clones are a known gap in these copies; in checked studies unresolved V genes cover under half, and the rest lacks a known reason. This sample shows roughly 70,000 clones, and none of them turns up only once. The top ten hold roughly 1.5% of the sample. Material: peripheral blood mononuclear cells. The receptors derive from a person between 18 and 75 years old in good health.

This clone was seen ten or more times. The CDR3 goes on 3 residues after the read ends, and that part is filled in from the germline J gene. The V call is TRBV2, the J call TRBJ1-2, with D possibly being TRBD1 (6 bases). The CDR3 is 16 residues long. The germline V gene has CDR1 SNHLY and CDR2 FYNNEI. CDR3 DNA (partial): TGTGCCAGCAGTGAAGGGGACTACCGGGACACCACGAGG. Translating it yields CASSEGDYRDTTR. The CDR3 in its entirety is CASSEGDYRDTTRYTF.

At least ten counts were recorded for this clone. The read falls 3 residues short of the CDR3 end, and the missing part is taken from the germline J gene. The V gene is TRBV5-1, the J gene TRBJ2-3; D is uncertain. Germline lookup yields CDR1 SGHRS and CDR2 YFSETQ. The CDR3 is 15 amino acids. Trimming removed 0 bases at V and 2 bases at J, with 10 bases between. The CDR3 spells CASSLEQVLTDTQYF. The sequenced part of the CDR3 DNA is TGCGCCAGCAGCTTGGAGCAGGTACTCACAGATACG.

This clone was seen many times. Coverage ceases 3 residues before the CDR3 finishes, and the germline J gene fills in the end. V and J are TRBV2 and TRBJ2-3; 9 bases are shared with TRBD1. Germline CDR1 and CDR2: SNHLY and FYNNEI. This CDR3 has 15 residues. V lost 6 bases, J lost 2 bases, and 6 bases stayed unmatched. The DNA read from the CDR3 is TGTGCCAGCAGGGGGGACAGGGCGCTCACAGATACG. It encodes CASRGDRALTDT. The whole CDR3 reads CASRGDRALTDTQYF.

This clone was recorded at least ten times. The CDR3 end is not reached by the read, which stops 3 residues before it; the germline J gene fills it in. This chain uses TRBV5-1 with TRBJ1-1, with D perhaps matching TRBD1 (5 bases). Germline V gives CDR1 SGHRS, CDR2 YFSETQ. The CDR3 has 17 residues. Trimming shortened V by 4 bases and J by 0 bases, and 19 bases separated the two germline ends. The CDR3 sequence: CASSHGQRQTLNTEAFF. The CDR3 DNA, read in part, is TGCGCCAGCAGCCACGGACAACGACAGACTTTGAACACTGAA.

Many counts were recorded for this clone. The read comes to an end 3 residues before the CDR3 does, leaving the germline J gene to fill in the end. V is TRBV5-1 and J is TRBJ1-2; possibly TRBD1 for D (5 bases). This CDR3 is built from 15 residues. The V gene's germline CDR1 is SGHRS and CDR2 YFSETQ. V was trimmed by 4 bases and J by 2 bases, leaving 15 bases between them. CDR3 DNA (partial): TGCGCCAGCAGCCGGGACTCATCGAACAACTATGGC. Protein product: CASSRDSSNNYG. The entire CDR3 protein reads CASSRDSSNNYGYTF.

Many counts were recorded for this clone. The CDR3 goes on 3 residues after the read ends, and that part is filled in from the germline J gene. The rearrangement joins TRBV11-2 to TRBJ2-7; the D gene is possibly TRBD2 (5 bases). The ends were cut back, 5 bases at V and 2 bases at J, with 16 bases in the middle. The V gene's germline CDR1 is SGHAT and CDR2 FQNNGV. The CDR3 runs to 15 residues. The CDR3: CASSPPAAAAYEQYF. CDR3 DNA, as far as it was read: TGTGCCAGCAGCCCCCCAGCGGCGGCGGCCTACGAG. Variable domain in full (rest from reference TRBV11-2 and TRBJ2-7): EAGVAQSPRYKIIEKRQSVAFWCNPISGHATLYWYQQILGQGPKLLIQFQNNGVVDDSQLPKDRFSAERLKGVDSTLKIQPAKLEDSAVYLCASSPPAAAAYEQYFGPGTRLTVT.

Ten or more counts support this clone. The CDR3 goes on 3 residues after the read ends, and that part is filled in from the germline J gene. This chain connects TRBV6-1 to TRBJ2-3; 14 nucleotides align to TRBD2. The CDR3 runs 15 residues. CDR1 and CDR2 from the germline V gene are MNHNS and SASEGT. The chain's CDR3 is CASSGGTSGRFPQYF. The CDR3 bases that were read are TGTGCCAGCAGTGGAGGGACTAGCGGGAGATTTCCG.

This clone was counted between two and nine times. The read halts 3 residues ahead of the CDR3 end, with the missing end drawn from the germline J gene. The V and J genes are TRBV7-9 and TRBJ2-7, with TRBD2 as a possible D gene (6 bases). V lost 1 base, J lost 6 bases, and 13 bases lay in between. Per the germline V gene, CDR1 is SEHNR and CDR2 is FQNEAQ (reference sequence). This CDR3 region has 14 residues. This chain's CDR3 is CASSLDGLGGEQYF. CDR3 DNA (partial): TGTGCCAGCAGCTTAGACGGGCTGGGGGGCGAG.

Ten or more counts support this clone. The CDR3 is cut off 3 residues early in the read; its end comes from the germline J gene. The rearrangement joins TRBV12-3 or TRBV12-4 to TRBJ2-1, with 10 bases that match TRBD2. The CDR3 is 15 amino acids. The V gene end was trimmed by 1 base and the J gene end by 9 bases; junction bases not matched to a gene: 6. The DNA read from the CDR3 is TGTGCCAGCAGTTTAGGAGCGGGAGGGTATCGTGAG. Amino acid sequence: CASSLGAGGYRE. The whole CDR3 reads CASSLGAGGYREQFF.